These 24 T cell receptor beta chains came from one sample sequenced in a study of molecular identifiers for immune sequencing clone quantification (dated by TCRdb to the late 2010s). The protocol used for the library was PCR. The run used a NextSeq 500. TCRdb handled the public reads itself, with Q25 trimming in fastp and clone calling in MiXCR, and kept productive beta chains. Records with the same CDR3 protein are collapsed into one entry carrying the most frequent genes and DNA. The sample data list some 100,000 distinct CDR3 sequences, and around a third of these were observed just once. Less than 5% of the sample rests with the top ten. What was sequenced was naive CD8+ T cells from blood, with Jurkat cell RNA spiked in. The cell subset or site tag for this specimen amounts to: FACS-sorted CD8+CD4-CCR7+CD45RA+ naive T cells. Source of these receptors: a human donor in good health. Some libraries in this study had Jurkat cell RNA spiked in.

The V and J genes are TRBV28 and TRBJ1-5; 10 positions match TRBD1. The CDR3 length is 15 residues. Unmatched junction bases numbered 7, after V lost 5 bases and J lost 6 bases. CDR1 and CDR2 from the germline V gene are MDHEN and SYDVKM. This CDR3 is CASSETDRGPQPQHF. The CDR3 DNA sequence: TGTGCCAGCAGTGAGACCGACAGGGGGCCTCAGCCCCAGCATTTT.

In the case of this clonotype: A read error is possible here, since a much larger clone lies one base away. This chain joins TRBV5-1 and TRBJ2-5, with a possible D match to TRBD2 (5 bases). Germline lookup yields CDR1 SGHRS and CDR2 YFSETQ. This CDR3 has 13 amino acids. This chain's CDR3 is CASGLQHQEAQYF. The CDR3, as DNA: TGCGCCAGCGGACTTCAACATCAAGAGGCCCAGTACTTC.

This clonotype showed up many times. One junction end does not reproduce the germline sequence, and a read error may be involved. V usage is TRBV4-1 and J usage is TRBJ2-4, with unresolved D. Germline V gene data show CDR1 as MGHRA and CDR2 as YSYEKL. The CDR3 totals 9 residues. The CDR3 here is CDSKNIQYF. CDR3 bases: TGCGACAGCAAAAACATTCAGTACTTC.

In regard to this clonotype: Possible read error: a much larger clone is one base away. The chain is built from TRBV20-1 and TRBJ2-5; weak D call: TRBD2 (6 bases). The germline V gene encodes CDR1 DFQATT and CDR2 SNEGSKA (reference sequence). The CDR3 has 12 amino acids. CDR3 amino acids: CSARDGGETQHF. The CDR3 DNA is TGCAGTGCTAGAGACGGAGGGGAGACCCAGCACTTC.

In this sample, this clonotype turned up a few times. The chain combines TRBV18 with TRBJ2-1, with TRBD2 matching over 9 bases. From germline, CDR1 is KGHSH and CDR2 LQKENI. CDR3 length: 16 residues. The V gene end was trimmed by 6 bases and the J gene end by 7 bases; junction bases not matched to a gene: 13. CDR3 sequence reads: CASSRREAGGGNEQFF. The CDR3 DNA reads TGTGCCAGCTCCCGCCGAGAAGCGGGAGGTGGTAATGAGCAGTTCTTC.

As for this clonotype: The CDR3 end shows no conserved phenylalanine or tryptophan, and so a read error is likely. The CDR3 sequence is CASSLEAYNNEQFL. The CDR3 bases are TGTGCCAGCAGCTTAGAAGCTTATAACAATGAGCAGTTCCTC. This chain uses TRBV7-3 with TRBJ2-1, with unresolved D. The CDR3 loop spans 14 amino acids. Germline assignment: CDR1 SGHTA and CDR2 FQGTGA. The V gene lost 2 bases and the J gene lost 5 bases, with 10 bases spanning the gap.

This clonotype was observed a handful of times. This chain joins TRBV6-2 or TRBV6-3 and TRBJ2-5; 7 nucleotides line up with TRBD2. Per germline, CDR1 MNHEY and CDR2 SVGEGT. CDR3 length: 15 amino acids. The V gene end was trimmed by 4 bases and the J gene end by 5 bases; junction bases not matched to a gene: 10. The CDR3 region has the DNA TGTGCCAGCAGTTCCCTAGCGGAAGCAGGGGAGACCCAGTACTTC. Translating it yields CASSSLAEAGETQYF.

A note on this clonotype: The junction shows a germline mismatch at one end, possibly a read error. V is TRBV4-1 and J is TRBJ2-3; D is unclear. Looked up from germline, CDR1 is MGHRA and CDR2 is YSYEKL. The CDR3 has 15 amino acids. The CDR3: CASSQLDLFTDTQNF. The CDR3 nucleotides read TGCGCCAGCAGCCAGCTCGACTTGTTCACAGATACGCAGAATTTT.

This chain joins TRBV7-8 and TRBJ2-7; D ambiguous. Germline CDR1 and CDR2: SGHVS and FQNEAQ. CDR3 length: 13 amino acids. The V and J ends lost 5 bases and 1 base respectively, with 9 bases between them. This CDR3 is CASSPVRSYEQYF. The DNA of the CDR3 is TGTGCCAGCAGCCCAGTCAGGTCCTACGAGCAGTACTTC.

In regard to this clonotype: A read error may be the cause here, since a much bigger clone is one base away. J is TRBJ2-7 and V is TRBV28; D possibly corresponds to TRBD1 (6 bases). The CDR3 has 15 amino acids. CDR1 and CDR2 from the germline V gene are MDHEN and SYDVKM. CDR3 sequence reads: CASSSIPGEPYEQHF. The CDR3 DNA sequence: TGTGCCAGCAGTTCCATCCCAGGGGAACCCTACGAGCAGCACTTC.

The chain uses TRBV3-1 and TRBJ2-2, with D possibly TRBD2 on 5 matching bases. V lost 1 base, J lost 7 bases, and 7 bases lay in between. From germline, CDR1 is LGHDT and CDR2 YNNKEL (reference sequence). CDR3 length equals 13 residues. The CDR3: CASSQAGVGELFF. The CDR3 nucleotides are TGTGCCAGCAGCCAAGCCGGGGTCGGGGAGCTGTTTTTT.

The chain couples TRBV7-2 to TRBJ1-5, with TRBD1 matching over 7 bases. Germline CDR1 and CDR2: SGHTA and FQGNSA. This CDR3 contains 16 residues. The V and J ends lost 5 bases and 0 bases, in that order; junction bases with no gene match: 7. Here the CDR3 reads CASSPGTAYSNQPQHF. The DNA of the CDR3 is TGTGCCAGCAGCCCGGGGACAGCTTATAGCAATCAGCCCCAGCATTTT.

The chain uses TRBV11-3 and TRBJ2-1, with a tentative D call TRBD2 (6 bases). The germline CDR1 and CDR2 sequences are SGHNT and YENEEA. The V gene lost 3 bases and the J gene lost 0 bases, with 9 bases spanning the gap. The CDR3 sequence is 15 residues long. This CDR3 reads CASSFTGSSYNEQFF. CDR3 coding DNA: TGTGCCAGCAGCTTTACCGGGAGCTCCTACAATGAGCAGTTCTTC.

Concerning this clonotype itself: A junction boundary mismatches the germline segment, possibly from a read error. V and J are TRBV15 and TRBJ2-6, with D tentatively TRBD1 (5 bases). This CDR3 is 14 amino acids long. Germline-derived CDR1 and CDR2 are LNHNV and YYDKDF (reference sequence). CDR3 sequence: CATSSSPGASVLTF. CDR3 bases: TGTGCCACCAGCAGTAGCCCTGGGGCCAGCGTCCTGACTTTC.

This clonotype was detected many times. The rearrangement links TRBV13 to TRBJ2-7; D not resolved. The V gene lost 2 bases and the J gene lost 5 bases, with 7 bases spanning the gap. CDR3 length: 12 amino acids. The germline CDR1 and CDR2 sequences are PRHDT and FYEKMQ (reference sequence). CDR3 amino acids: CASSLTRHEQYF. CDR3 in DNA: TGTGCCAGCAGCTTAACGAGGCACGAGCAGTACTTC.

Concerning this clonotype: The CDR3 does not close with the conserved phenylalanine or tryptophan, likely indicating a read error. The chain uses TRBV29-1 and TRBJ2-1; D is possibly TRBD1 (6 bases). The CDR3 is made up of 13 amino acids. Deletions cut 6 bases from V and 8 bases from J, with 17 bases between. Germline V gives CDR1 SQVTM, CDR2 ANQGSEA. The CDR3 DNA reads TGCAGCGTGCGCGGCAGGGGCTTGGATGAGCAGTTCATC. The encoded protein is CSVRGRGLDEQFI.

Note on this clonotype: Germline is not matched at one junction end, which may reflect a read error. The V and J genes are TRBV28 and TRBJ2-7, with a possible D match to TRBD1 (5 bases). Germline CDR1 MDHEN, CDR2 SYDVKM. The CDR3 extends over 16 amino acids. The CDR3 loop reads CASTPDSSSITYDQYF. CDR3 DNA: TGTGCCAGCACCCCCGACAGCTCCTCCATTACCTACGATCAGTACTTC.

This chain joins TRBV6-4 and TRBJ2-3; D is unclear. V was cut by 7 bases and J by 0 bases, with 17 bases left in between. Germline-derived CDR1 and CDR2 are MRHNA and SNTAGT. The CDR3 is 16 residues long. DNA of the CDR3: TGTGCCAGCACCCTCCGTGGTGGATCTAGCACAGATACGCAGTATTTT. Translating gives CASTLRGGSSTDTQYF.

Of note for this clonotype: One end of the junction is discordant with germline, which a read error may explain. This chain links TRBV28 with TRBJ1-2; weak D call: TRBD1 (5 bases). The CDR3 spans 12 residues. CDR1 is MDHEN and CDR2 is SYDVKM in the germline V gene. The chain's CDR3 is CASSRTNRGYSF. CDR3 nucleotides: TGTGCCAGCAGTAGGACAAATAGGGGCTACTCCTTC.

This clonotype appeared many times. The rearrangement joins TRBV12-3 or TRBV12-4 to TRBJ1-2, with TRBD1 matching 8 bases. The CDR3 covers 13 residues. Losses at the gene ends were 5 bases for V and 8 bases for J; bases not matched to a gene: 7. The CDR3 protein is CASSTPTGDGYTF. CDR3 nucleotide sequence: TGTGCCAGCAGTACCCCGACAGGGGACGGCTACACCTTC.

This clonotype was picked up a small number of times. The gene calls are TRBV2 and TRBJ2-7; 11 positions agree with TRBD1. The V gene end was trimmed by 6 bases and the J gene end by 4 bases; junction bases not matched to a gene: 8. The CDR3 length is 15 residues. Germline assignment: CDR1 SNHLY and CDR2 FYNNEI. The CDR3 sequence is CASRGPGTGGYEQYF. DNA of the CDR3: TGTGCCAGCAGAGGCCCCGGGACAGGGGGGTACGAGCAGTACTTC.

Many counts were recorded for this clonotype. The CDR3 is CASSPGAQPYEQYF. The CDR3 DNA sequence: TGTGCCAGCAGCCCGGGTGCACAGCCCTACGAGCAGTACTTC. V gene TRBV5-6 combines with J gene TRBJ2-7; no definite D call. V was trimmed by 4 bases and J by 2 bases, leaving 13 bases between them. The length of the CDR3 is 14 residues. The germline CDR1 and CDR2 sequences are SGHDT and YYEEEE.

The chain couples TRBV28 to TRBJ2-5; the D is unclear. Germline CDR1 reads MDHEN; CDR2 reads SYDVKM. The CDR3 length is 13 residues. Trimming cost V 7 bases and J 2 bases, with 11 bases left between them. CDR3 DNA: TGTGCCAGCAACCCCCCATATCAAGAGACCCAGTACTTC. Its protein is CASNPPYQETQYF.

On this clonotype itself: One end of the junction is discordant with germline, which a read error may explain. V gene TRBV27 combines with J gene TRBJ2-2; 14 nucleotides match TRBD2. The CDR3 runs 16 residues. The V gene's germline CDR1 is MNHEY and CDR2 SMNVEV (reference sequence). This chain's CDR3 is CASTFGTSGSGGELIF. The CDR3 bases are TGTGCCAGCACCTTCGGGACTAGCGGGAGCGGGGGGGAGCTGATTTTT.